This T cell receptor beta chain was documented in a study of blood T cell repertoires in COVID-19. Whole-study context: In each case, the material was cDNA or gDNA derived from T cells, B-cell-depleted T cells, or PBMCs.

Original processing notes: Cell counts per sample came from amplifying reference gene primers. Clones were sequenced by immunoSEQ multiplex PCR, and TCRdb holds only the in-frame ones, with some missing. For V, J and clone size, that table is used; D and trimming come from the DNA. The data contain 84,000 or so clones, 65% to 85% of them singletons. Germline V gene lookup returns CDR1 SEHNR and CDR2 FQNEAQ (reference sequence). V lost 2 bases to trimming and J lost 4 bases, with 14 bases between them. The CDR3 totals 15 residues. The chain has TRBV7-9 and TRBJ1-1, with D possibly matching TRBD1 (6 bases). This clonotype originated in a woman older than 75 with acute or convalescent COVID-19. The material sequenced was peripheral blood. The CDR3 sequence is CASSLQTGRGTEAFF. The DNA of the CDR3 is TGTGCCAGCAGCTTACAGACAGGTCGGGGCACTGAAGCTTTCTTT.